One sample yielded the 17 T cell receptor beta chains listed below, sequenced in a study of T cell repertoires in cytomegalovirus infection. The antigens these receptors bind are not known. TCRdb re-called the reads through MiXCR, storing one row per CDR3 protein. This sample yields 800,000 to 950,000 distinct CDR3 sequences, of which approximately 29% are seen a single time; under 15% belongs to the top ten. The sample here was cultured CD8+ T cells from PBMCs, taken from culture after CMV antigen stimulation. The receptors originated from a human donor in good health (CMV status not recorded). Some clones in this sample may be carry-over from other donors' samples.

This clonotype showed up many times. The CDR3 DNA is TGTGCCAGCAGCTCGGGGACAGGGAGAAGGACTGAAGCTTTCTTT. Translating it yields CASSSGTGRRTEAFF. This chain links TRBV7-8 with TRBJ1-1; 9 bases are shared with TRBD1. The CDR3 runs to 15 residues. Germline V lookup: CDR1 SGHVS, CDR2 FQNEAQ. V lost 4 bases, J lost 5 bases, and 8 bases stayed unmatched.

A few counts support this clonotype. The V call is TRBV10-3, the J call TRBJ2-3; the D is unclear. With 0 bases removed from V and 0 bases from J, the gap between germline ends came to 7 bases. The CDR3 spans 15 residues. The V gene's germline CDR1 is ENHRY and CDR2 SYGVKD. The CDR3 DNA reads TGTGCCATCAGTGAGTCCGAGTCTAGCACAGATACGCAGTATTTT. Translated, it gives CAISESESSTDTQYF.

This chain joins TRBV7-3 and TRBJ2-5; D is possibly TRBD1 or TRBD2 (7 bases each). Germline-derived CDR1 and CDR2 are SGHTA and FQGTGA. Trimming took off 2 bases at V and 4 bases at J, with 14 bases between the two ends. CDR3 length: 15 residues. The DNA for the CDR3 is TGTGCCAGCAGCTTAGCAGGGGGGGAAGGAGAGACCCAGTACTTC. As protein: CASSLAGGEGETQYF.

The rearrangement joins TRBV6-1 to TRBJ2-3, with 7 positions matching TRBD2. The CDR3 runs 14 residues. V trimming: 1 base; J trimming: 4 bases; junction bases outside the gene matches: 2. Looked up from germline, CDR1 is MNHNS and CDR2 is SASEGT. Here the CDR3 reads CASSEVGLADTQYF. Here the CDR3 DNA reads TGTGCCAGCAGTGAAGTTGGACTAGCAGATACGCAGTATTTT.

This clonotype was counted a few times. This chain uses TRBV7-4 with TRBJ2-1; D is unclear. The germline V and J ends were trimmed by 3 bases and 0 bases, with 9 bases remaining between them. CDR1 and CDR2 from the germline V gene are SGHVT and SQSDAQ. This CDR3 is built from 15 residues. CDR3 residues: CASSFPQSSYNEQFF. CDR3 nucleotide sequence: TGTGCCAGCAGCTTCCCACAAAGCTCCTACAATGAGCAGTTCTTC.

This chain uses TRBV7-8 with TRBJ2-1; 7 bases fit TRBD1. The CDR3 has 14 residues. After removal of 4 bases from V and 7 bases from J, the junction contained 7 bases not matched to a gene. Germline values: CDR1 SGHVS, CDR2 FQNEAQ. CDR3 nucleotides: TGTGCCAGCAGCTCTCTTGACAGGGATAATGAGCAGTTCTTC. This sequence encodes CASSSLDRDNEQFF. The full variable domain, in which reference TRBV7-8 and TRBJ2-1 provide the parts outside the CDR3, is GAGVSQSPRYKVAKRGQDVALRCDPISGHVSLFWYQQALGQGPEFLTYFQNEAQLDKSGLPSDRFFAERPEGSVSTLKIQRTQQEDSAVYLCASSSLDRDNEQFFGPGTRLTVL.

The rearrangement uses TRBV27 and TRBJ1-5; 9 nucleotides match TRBD1. The length of the CDR3 is 14 residues. Trimming removed 5 bases from V and 9 bases from J; junction bases left unmatched: 8. CDR1 and CDR2 (germline): MNHEY, SMNVEV (reference sequence). Here the CDR3 DNA reads TGTGCCAGCAGTCGTGACAGGGGGAACGGGCCCCAGCATTTT. It specifies CASSRDRGNGPQHF.

The chain couples TRBV24-1 to TRBJ2-1, with 10 bases that match TRBD2. This CDR3 spans 16 amino acids. With 7 bases clipped from V and 8 bases from J, the junction kept 13 bases outside the gene matches. Germline CDR1 KGHDR, CDR2 SFDVKD. In DNA, the CDR3 is TGTGCCACCAGCAAGCGGGGGGGGGCTTTCCCCCATGAGCAGTTCTTC. Translating gives CATSKRGGAFPHEQFF.

The gene calls are TRBV6-2 or TRBV6-3 and TRBJ2-6; D remains ambiguous. The CDR3 runs to 17 residues. Trimming removed 4 bases from V and 0 bases from J, with 13 bases in between. Germline-derived CDR1 and CDR2 are MNHEY and SVGEGT. The CDR3 DNA sequence: TGTGCCAGCAGTTTATTCCAAACAAACTCTGGGGCCAACGTCCTGACTTTC. Protein: CASSLFQTNSGANVLTF.

The V gene is TRBV2, the J gene TRBJ2-3; TRBD1 matches 7 bases. This CDR3 has 16 amino acids. Trimming cost V 6 bases and J 6 bases; bases outside gene matches: 15. The germline V gene encodes CDR1 SNHLY and CDR2 FYNNEI. This CDR3 reads CASRVNPTGFGDTQYF. The DNA for the CDR3 is TGTGCCAGCAGGGTTAACCCGACAGGGTTTGGGGATACGCAGTATTTT.

The V and J genes are TRBV12-3 or TRBV12-4 and TRBJ1-2; the match to TRBD1 covers 7 bases. J gave up 3 bases and V 6 bases, and 7 bases lay outside the gene matches. This CDR3 comprises 14 residues. The DNA of the CDR3 is TGTGCCAGCAGAGAGACAGGGCTTGACTATGGCTACACCTTC. It specifies CASRETGLDYGYTF.

The rearrangement joins TRBV5-5 to TRBJ1-6, with a possible D match to TRBD1 (5 bases). The CDR3 has 15 residues. CDR1 is SGHKS, CDR2 YYEKEE, per germline (reference sequence). V was trimmed by 5 bases and J by 8 bases, leaving 17 bases between them. CDR3 amino acids: CASREGTASDSPLHF. Written as DNA, the CDR3 is TGTGCCAGCAGGGAGGGGACCGCCTCTGATTCACCCCTCCACTTT. The entire variable domain, with the rest obtained from reference TRBV5-5 and TRBJ1-6, is as follows: DAGVTQSPTHLIKTRGQQVTLRCSPISGHKSVSWYQQVLGQGPQFIFQYYEKEERGRGNFPDRFSARQFPNYSSELNVNALLLGDSALYLCASREGTASDSPLHFGNGTRLTVT.

The J gene is TRBJ2-5, the V gene TRBV7-9, with D perhaps TRBD1 (5 bases). From germline, CDR1 is SEHNR and CDR2 FQNEAQ (reference sequence). The length of the CDR3 is 14 residues. V lost 5 bases and J 2 bases, leaving 12 bases between the germline ends. CDR3 bases: TGTGCCAGCAGCAACCCTGCAGGGCAAGAGACCCAGTACTTC. The encoded protein is CASSNPAGQETQYF.

Turning to this clonotype: Since a much larger clone is just one base distant, this may be a read error. V gene TRBV27 combines with J gene TRBJ2-1; D unresolved. The germline V gene has CDR1 MNHEY and CDR2 SMNVEV (reference sequence). The CDR3 is 15 residues long. Between the trimmed V and J ends, which lost 6 bases and 0 bases, there was a span of 12 bases. For the CDR3, the DNA is TGTGCCAGCAGACCCGACTGGAGCTCCTACAATGAGCAGTTCTTC. It codes for CASRPDWSSYNEQFF.

The gene calls are TRBV7-6 and TRBJ1-1, with 7 bases lining up with TRBD1. The CDR3 loop spans 16 amino acids. V lost 5 bases, J lost 5 bases, and 14 bases stayed unmatched. The germline CDR1 and CDR2 sequences are SGHVS and FNYEAQ. The CDR3 spells CASSPRTGHLGTEAFF. As DNA, the CDR3 is TGTGCCAGCAGCCCAAGGACAGGCCACTTGGGGACTGAAGCTTTCTTT.

The table lists this clonotype with a few counts. V and J are TRBV28 and TRBJ2-2, with a possible D match to TRBD2 (5 bases). The CDR3 is 14 residues long. The ends were cut back, 6 bases at V and 4 bases at J, with 12 bases in the middle. CDR1 is MDHEN and CDR2 is SYDVKM in the germline V gene. The CDR3 DNA sequence: TGTGCCAGCAGCCCTACTAGGTCCACCGGGGAGCTGTTTTTT. Protein: CASSPTRSTGELFF.

In regard to this clonotype: This clone may be a read error of a much larger clone one base away. The V gene is TRBV6-1, the J gene TRBJ2-1, with 7 nucleotides matching TRBD1. Germline V gene sequence: CDR1 MNHNS, CDR2 SASEGT. The CDR3 spans 16 residues. The CDR3 bases are TGTGCCAACAGTGCTTTAGACAGGGCGGCCTACAATGAGCAGTTCTTC. Translation gives CANSALDRAAYNEQFF.